This note documents a single T cell receptor beta chain sequence. The antigen remains undetermined. The data were taken from a study of T-cell memory formation after mild COVID-19. Whole-study results and caveats: Detection of some responders pre-infection suggested pre-existing cross-reactive memory T cells participated. Shrinking CD4+ clones resided mostly in CM and EM, and CD8+ ones in EMRA. Researchers could not confirm that second-wave clones peaking on day 37 targeted SARS-CoV-2.

In TCRdb, the 5' RACE reads were re-called with MiXCR into one record per CDR3 protein. This table has 170,000 or so distinct CDR3 sequences, around 30% appearing once. The sequence derives from an adult woman who had mild COVID-19 (a few samples of this study predate the infection). Cell type and time point are not known. Specimen: PBMCs or a T cell subset sorted from them (not recorded which).

The CDR3 reads CASSGLAGGLHEQYF. In DNA form, the CDR3 reads TGTGCCAGCAGCGGACTAGCGGGAGGCCTCCACGAGCAGTACTTC. The rearrangement joins TRBV27 to TRBJ2-7; the match to TRBD2 covers 14 bases. V trimming: 6 bases; J trimming: 5 bases; junction bases outside the gene matches: 6. The CDR3 length is 15 residues. In germline, CDR1 is MNHEY, CDR2 SMNVEV (reference sequence).